This T cell receptor beta chain was captured in a study of T cells of healthy individuals. This CDR3 spans 15 amino acids. Germline V CDR1 and CDR2: SGHRS, YFSETQ. Trimming left V 6 bases short and J 2 bases short, with 12 bases between. TCRdb passed the 5' RACE reads through MiXCR, listing each CDR3 protein once. This sample yields some 100,000 distinct CDR3 sequences, of which 17% are seen a single time; more than 5.5% belongs to the top ten. This receptor was taken from a human donor in good health. The chain is built from TRBV5-1 and TRBJ2-6; the D gene is possibly TRBD1 (5 bases). The CDR3 sequence: CASTIGVAGANVLTF. The DNA of the CDR3 is TGCGCCAGCACGATAGGGGTGGCTGGGGCCAACGTCCTGACTTTC.